Below, one T cell receptor beta chain is given with its context. Its binding antigen is unknown. Base qualities are not recorded, but no much larger clone differs from it by a single base. The data stem from a study of PD-1 blockade in mismatch repair-deficient tumors (dated by TCRdb to about 2017). Some background on the complete study: Between late 2013 and late 2016, the trial enrolled 75 to 95 consecutive patients with some twelve types of mismatch repair-deficient cancer, all of whom had received prior treatment and were progressing. Tumor-associated T cell clones in the peripheral blood of patients responding to PD-1 blockade were tracked using deep sequencing of TCR CDR3 regions. Points the paper makes about the study in general: After pembrolizumab, tumor-resident clones, which were often undetectable in blood before treatment, expanded rapidly and then contracted, generally ahead of radiologic responses. Of about seven peptides, three triggered clonal expansion, producing over a hundred unique blood TCRs, of which about seven were also present in tumor, and every positive peptide came from a frameshift mutation.

Taken from the germline V gene (reference sequence), the CDR1 and CDR2 loops are PRHDT and FYEKMQ. Reading from cysteine to phenylalanine, the CDR3 counts 16 amino acids. The read is trimmed to its CDR3 DNA, 48 bases read in frame from base 1. Deletion took 5 bases off V and 1 base off J, with a span of 16 bases between the germline ends. The time point label on this specimen signifies: approximately 10-day in vitro stimulation with candidate neoantigen peptide 6. Mismatch repair deficiency in every enrolled patient was established by polymerase chain reaction or immunohistochemistry. A few patients who responded to pembrolizumab therapy underwent TCR sequencing. Seven ELISpot-reactive candidate neoantigen peptides were each used in a roughly eleven-day in vitro stimulation before TCR sequencing. A control culture without peptide was run identically and served as baseline for clone fold-change calculations. The phase II trial prospectively tested pembrolizumab PD-1 blockade in advanced mismatch repair-deficient cancers regardless of tissue of origin.

The protocol used for the library was the immunoSEQ multiplex PCR assay. The published analysis was carried out like this. Clones were defined as neoantigen-specific by significant expansion to the relevant peptide and no significant expansion to any other tested peptide. TCRdb's version of the immuneACCESS table is confined to in-frame rearrangements and falls short of the full clone set. An unresolved V gene accounts for under half of the shortfall where checked; the remainder is of unknown origin. V, J and clone size are taken as reported in that table, and D and trimming were inferred from the DNA itself. The sample table contains about 14,000 clones; only one count was recorded for 70% to 90% of them. The top ten constitute 4% to 5.5% of the sample.

The receptor comes from an adult with mismatch repair-deficient cancer. The sequence links TRBV13 to TRBJ2-3; D gene: possibly TRBD1, on 7 matching bases. The source was cells cultured in vitro, collected from a patient treated with pembrolizumab. The CDR3 in this case is CASSSQGGLGTDTQYF. The nucleotides read TGTGCCAGCAGCAGCCAGGGGGGTTTGGGCACAGATACGCAGTATTTT.